Listed here is a single TCR beta chain. Its antigen is unidentified. The CDR3 is 12 amino acids. The germline V gene has CDR1 LNHDA and CDR2 SQIVND (reference sequence). V lost 4 bases and J 8 bases, leaving 11 bases between the germline ends. TCRdb's table, derived via immunoSEQ multiplex PCR, lists solely in-frame clones and lacks some. The sample includes tens of thousands of clones, 65% to 90% seen only once; the top ten take approximately 10%. This sample stems from a study of T cell responses to AZD1222 COVID-19 vaccine. At the level of the study: Pooling covered second doses at about 4 or about 12 weeks.

Study-wide findings and caveats: Donor demographics were predominantly white British with a female majority; clonal diversity may be underestimated. Variant regions that are unmutated are reportedly the target of nearly half of spike-specific TCRs.

The clonotype comes from an adult in good health. The chain uses TRBV19 and TRBJ1-1; D gene uncertain. The specimen was peripheral blood, collected on day 0 of AZD1222 vaccination. The CDR3 sequence: CASSTGLLEAFF. The CDR3, as DNA: TGTGCCAGTAGTACCGGACTTTTGGAAGCTTTCTTT.